This entry features one TCR beta chain sequence. The data were taken from a study of blood T cell repertoires in COVID-19. The wider study: The origin of the acute and convalescent COVID-19 samples was the United States, Italy and Spain. Sources were T cells, B-cell-depleted T cells, or PBMCs; the material itself was cDNA or gDNA.

This CDR3 is built from 14 residues. Germline V gene lookup returns CDR1 SEHNR and CDR2 FQNEAQ (reference sequence). The V segment lost 6 bases and the J segment 6 bases; nucleotides outside the gene matches: 8. In the authors' workflow: For nucleated cells, counts were estimated from reference gene primer amplification. Clones were sequenced by immunoSEQ multiplex PCR, and TCRdb holds only the in-frame ones, with some missing. V and J calls and clone size follow that table, whereas D and trimming were derived from the DNA. The sample holds fewer than 50,000 clones; about 80% are singletons and the top ten take 11% to 15%.

V usage is TRBV7-9 and J usage is TRBJ1-5, with 7 bases that match TRBD1. This TCR came from a human donor in a cohort sampled during active COVID-19. The sample was peripheral blood. CDR3 DNA sequence: TGTGCCAGCAGTTTCGGACAGGTCGGTCAGCCCCAGCATTTT. Amino acid sequence: CASSFGQVGQPQHF.